Below, 29 T cell receptor beta chains from the same sample are listed, as sequenced in a study of PD-1 blockade in classical Hodgkin lymphoma. The patients all showed relapse after autologous stem cell transplantation, while their brentuximab vedotin exposure varied. Assay: immunoSEQ multiplex PCR; the TCRdb copy retains only in-frame clones and omits some. This table has 40,000 to 45,000 clones, roughly 78% appearing once. Material: peripheral blood mononuclear cells (PBMCs), obtained at baseline. These receptors were obtained from a human donor with classical Hodgkin lymphoma.

The rearrangement joins TRBV5-1 to TRBJ1-1, with a tentative D call TRBD1 (6 bases). Germline V gene data show CDR1 as SGHRS and CDR2 as YFSETQ. The CDR3 is 15 residues long. V was trimmed by 4 bases and J by 5 bases, leaving 18 bases between them. CDR3 sequence: CASSPESGDGTEAFF. CDR3 DNA sequence: TGCGCCAGCAGCCCTGAGTCAGGGGACGGGACTGAAGCTTTCTTT.

This clone was detected only a few times. The chain employs TRBV2 and TRBJ1-4; D is undetermined. This CDR3 spans 14 amino acids. V gave up 2 bases and J gave up 7 bases, with 11 bases separating them. Germline V gene sequence: CDR1 SNHLY, CDR2 FYNNEI. The CDR3, as DNA: TGTGCCAGCAGTGAAATCCGGCGGGGTGAAAAACTGTTTTTT. This codes for CASSEIRRGEKLFF.

The chain is built from TRBV6-6 and TRBJ1-1; 8 nucleotides match TRBD1. Looked up from germline, CDR1 is MNHNY and CDR2 is SVGAGI (reference sequence). The CDR3 is made up of 14 amino acids. The junction had 9 bases not matched to a gene; V was cut back by 6 bases and J by 6 bases. In nucleotides, the CDR3 is TGTGCCAGCAGCCCAGGGGGCGGTAGGCCTGAAGCTTTCTTT. Translated: CASSPGGGRPEAFF.

This clone showed up just once. The V gene is TRBV7-2, the J gene TRBJ1-2; TRBD1 matches at 7 bases. This CDR3 has 14 amino acids. The ends lost 2 bases at V and 2 bases at J; junction bases unmatched: 2. The germline gives CDR1 SGHTA, CDR2 FQGNSA. The chain's CDR3 is CASSLQGGNYGYTF. The CDR3 DNA reads TGTGCCAGCAGCTTACAGGGGGGGAACTATGGCTACACCTTC. The variable domain in full, with the rest retrieved from reference TRBV7-2 and TRBJ1-2, is GAGVSQSPSNKVTEKGKDVELRCDPISGHTALYWYRQSLGQGLEFLIYFQGNSAPDKSGLPSDRFSAERTGGSVSTLTIQRTQQEDSAVYLCASSLQGGNYGYTFGSGTRLTVV.

The chain employs TRBV29-1 and TRBJ1-3; 7 bases align to TRBD1. The V segment lost 4 bases and the J segment 8 bases; nucleotides outside the gene matches: 17. There are 16 residues in the CDR3. Germline assignment: CDR1 SQVTM and CDR2 ANQGSEA. Here the CDR3 DNA reads TGCAGCGTTGCAGGCTGGGAGACAGGGAGGGAAGACACCATATATTTT. Translation gives CSVAGWETGREDTIYF.

The gene calls are TRBV5-1 and TRBJ2-5; D is ambiguous. The CDR3 runs to 14 residues. Germline loops: CDR1 SGHRS, CDR2 YFSETQ. The V and J ends lost 0 bases and 2 bases respectively, with 8 bases between them. The CDR3 DNA reads as TGCGCCAGCAGCTTGGCACCGGGTCAAGAGACCCAGTACTTC. Its translation is CASSLAPGQETQYF. Variable domain in full (rest from reference TRBV5-1 and TRBJ2-5): KAGVTQTPRYLIKTRGQQVTLSCSPISGHRSVSWYQQTPGQGLQFLFEYFSETQRNKGNFPGRFSGRQFSNSRSEMNVSTLELGDSALYLCASSLAPGQETQYFGPGTRLLVL.

This clone was seen a handful of times. The chain couples TRBV6-5 to TRBJ2-7; D is unresolved. The germline V gene encodes CDR1 MNHEY and CDR2 SVGAGI. V lost 0 bases to trimming and J lost 2 bases, with 5 bases between them. The CDR3 is 13 residues long. CDR3 DNA: TGTGCCAGCAGTTACTCGGACCCCTACGAGCAGTACTTC. As protein: CASSYSDPYEQYF.

This clone showed up just a few times. This chain links TRBV18 with TRBJ1-6; no clear D gene. The CDR3 consists of 16 residues. Germline V gene data show CDR1 as KGHSH and CDR2 as LQKENI. Trimming took 3 bases from V and 6 from J, leaving 15 bases between them. Here the CDR3 reads CASSPDYGISNSPLHF. CDR3 DNA sequence: TGTGCCAGCTCACCGGATTATGGGATAAGTAATTCACCCCTCCACTTT. The full variable domain, completed using reference TRBV18 and TRBJ1-6, is NAGVMQNPRHLVRRRGQEARLRCSPMKGHSHVYWYRQLPEEGLKFMVYLQKENIIDESGMPKERFSAEFPKEGPSILRIQQVVRGDSAAYFCASSPDYGISNSPLHFGNGTRLTVT.

The rearrangement links TRBV18 to TRBJ2-7; D possibly corresponds to TRBD2 (5 bases). Germline V lookup: CDR1 KGHSH, CDR2 LQKENI. Deletions cut 3 bases from V and 2 bases from J, with 14 bases between. The length of the CDR3 is 15 residues. CDR3 protein: CASSPSPGSTYEQYF. Here the CDR3 DNA reads TGTGCCAGCTCACCCTCTCCGGGGTCGACCTACGAGCAGTACTTC.

This chain uses TRBV19 with TRBJ2-5; no definite D call. This CDR3 is built from 13 residues. The ends were cut back, 3 bases at V and 5 bases at J, with 10 bases in the middle. CDR1 and CDR2 from the germline V gene are LNHDA and SQIVND (reference sequence). CDR3 DNA: TGTGCCAGTAGTATGACCCCCGGGGAGACCCAGTACTTC. Its translation: CASSMTPGETQYF.

The V gene is TRBV13, the J gene TRBJ2-3; 8 positions agree with TRBD1. Germline CDR1 reads PRHDT; CDR2 reads FYEKMQ (reference sequence). The CDR3 consists of 15 residues. V was clipped by 5 bases and J by 2 bases; unmatched bases: 6. CDR3 amino acids: CASSPRDRHTDTQYF. Written as DNA, the CDR3 is TGTGCCAGCAGCCCCCGGGACAGGCACACAGATACGCAGTATTTT.

This sequence joins TRBV7-6 and TRBJ1-5; D gene unclear. Looked up from germline, CDR1 is SGHVS and CDR2 is FNYEAQ. Trimming took off 1 base at V and 6 bases at J, with 7 bases between the two ends. CDR3 length: 13 residues. The CDR3 protein is CASSLGVGQPQHF. CDR3 sequence (DNA): TGTGCCAGCAGCTTAGGCGTGGGTCAGCCCCAGCATTTT.

The CDR3 region is CASSLEAGGFDEQYF. Written as DNA, the CDR3 is TGTGCCAGCAGCTTAGAGGCTGGGGGGTTTGACGAGCAGTACTTC. The gene calls are TRBV7-9 and TRBJ2-7; the D gene is possibly TRBD2 (6 bases). The germline CDR1 and CDR2 sequences are SEHNR and FQNEAQ (reference sequence). The CDR3 consists of 15 residues. V was trimmed by 1 base and J by 5 bases, leaving 15 bases between them.

J is TRBJ2-7 and V is TRBV11-3; perhaps TRBD1 as D (6 bases). The germline gives CDR1 SGHNT, CDR2 YENEEA. This CDR3 spans 16 amino acids. Trimming took off 10 bases at V and 2 bases at J, with 24 bases between the two ends. In DNA, the CDR3 is TGTGCCAAAGGGGGACGGACGGTTGGTTCTACCTACGAGCAGTACTTC. It encodes CAKGGRTVGSTYEQYF.

The genes are TRBV5-6 and TRBJ1-1; a possible D gene is TRBD1 (5 bases). The germline V and J ends were trimmed by 2 bases and 1 base, with 9 bases remaining between them. This CDR3 has 14 amino acids. Germline V lookup: CDR1 SGHDT, CDR2 YYEEEE. The CDR3 is CASSFYDRNTEAFF. The CDR3 nucleotides read TGTGCCAGCAGCTTCTACGACAGGAACACTGAAGCTTTCTTT.

In DNA form, the CDR3 reads TGTGCCAGCAGCCCGTCAGGGGCTAGCGGGGGCAATACGCAGTATTTT. Amino acid sequence: CASSPSGASGGNTQYF. The rearrangement joins TRBV7-2 to TRBJ2-3, with 10 bases matching TRBD2. V lost 5 bases to trimming and J lost 7 bases; unmatched junction nucleotides: 12. The germline V gene encodes CDR1 SGHTA and CDR2 FQGNSA. The CDR3 is made up of 16 amino acids.

This sequence joins TRBV9 and TRBJ2-7; D tentatively reads TRBD1 or TRBD2 (5 bases each). CDR1 SGDLS and CDR2 YYNGEE come from the germline V gene. V shed 3 bases and J shed 3 bases, with 10 bases lying between them. This CDR3 is 13 amino acids long. CDR3 coding DNA: TGTGCCAGCAGCGGGGGGTTGGACTACGAGCAGTACTTC. Its protein is CASSGGLDYEQYF.

This rearrangement joins TRBV9 to TRBJ1-6; D not certain. Germline-derived CDR1 and CDR2 are SGDLS and YYNGEE. The germline V and J ends were trimmed by 3 bases and 8 bases, with 6 bases remaining between them. The CDR3 loop spans 12 amino acids. The CDR3 region is CASSGADSPLHF. The CDR3 nucleotides are TGTGCCAGCAGCGGTGCGGATTCACCCCTCCACTTT. Full variable domain (remainder filled in from reference TRBV9 and TRBJ1-6): DSGVTQTPKHLITATGQRVTLRCSPRSGDLSVYWYQQSLDQGLQFLIQYYNGEERAKGNILERFSAQQFPDLHSELNLSSLELGDSALYFCASSGADSPLHFGNGTRLTVT.

This chain links TRBV12-5 with TRBJ1-1; D is uncertain. V was pared by 4 bases and J by 4 bases, with 4 bases between. The CDR3 runs to 11 residues. Germline assignment: CDR1 LGHNT and CDR2 FRNRAP. The CDR3 DNA is TGTGCTAGTGGTTCCCGCACTGAAGCTTTCTTT. This codes for CASGSRTEAFF.

This clone is labeled as medium-sized. The CDR3 spells CASSLNQRGGYTF. CDR3 nucleotide sequence: TGTGCCAGCAGCTTAAACCAAAGGGGAGGCTACACCTTC. The chain recombines TRBV7-9 with TRBJ1-2; D might be TRBD1 (5 bases). Germline-derived CDR1 and CDR2 are SEHNR and FQNEAQ (reference sequence). The CDR3 is 13 amino acids. The ends were cut back, 2 bases at V and 8 bases at J, with 12 bases in the middle.

J is TRBJ1-5 and V is TRBV27; tentatively, D is TRBD1 (5 bases). The germline gives CDR1 MNHEY, CDR2 SMNVEV (reference sequence). The germline V and J ends were trimmed by 1 base and 0 bases, with 13 bases remaining between them. This CDR3 region has 17 residues. The CDR3 DNA sequence: TGTGCCAGCAGTTTATGGGACCTGAACGATAGCAATCAGCCCCAGCATTTT. Protein product: CASSLWDLNDSNQPQHF.

In its sample, this clone was seen a few times. This chain connects TRBV6-5 to TRBJ2-5; unclear D gene. From germline, CDR1 is MNHEY and CDR2 SVGAGI. V gave up 0 bases and J gave up 5 bases, with 13 bases separating them. There are 15 residues in the CDR3. This CDR3 reads CASSYSISGYETQYF. The CDR3 bases are TGTGCCAGCAGTTACTCGATATCGGGTTACGAGACCCAGTACTTC.

The chain has TRBV5-1 and TRBJ2-3, with 11 bases that match TRBD2. The CDR3 length is 14 residues. Germline values: CDR1 SGHRS, CDR2 YFSETQ. Unmatched junction bases numbered 3, after V lost 4 bases and J lost 5 bases. CDR3 coding DNA: TGCGCCAGCAGCCTTGGGACTAGCGGAGATACGCAGTATTTT. This sequence encodes CASSLGTSGDTQYF. Filled out from reference TRBV5-1 and TRBJ2-3, the complete variable domain reads KAGVTQTPRYLIKTRGQQVTLSCSPISGHRSVSWYQQTPGQGLQFLFEYFSETQRNKGNFPGRFSGRQFSNSRSEMNVSTLELGDSALYLCASSLGTSGDTQYFGPGTRLTVL.

J is TRBJ2-2 and V is TRBV5-4, with unresolved D. The V gene lost 4 bases and the J gene lost 4 bases, with 17 bases spanning the gap. CDR1 is SGHNT and CDR2 is YYREEE in the germline V gene (reference sequence). This CDR3 contains 16 residues. In nucleotides, the CDR3 is TGTGCCAGCAGCGTCTCTGCACTGCTAGGCACCGGGGAGCTGTTTTTT. Translated: CASSVSALLGTGELFF.

The chain employs TRBV7-2 and TRBJ2-1; tentative D call: TRBD2 (5 bases). Trimming left V 5 bases short and J 9 bases short, with 17 bases between. The germline V gene has CDR1 SGHTA and CDR2 FQGNSA. The CDR3 length is 14 residues. Here the CDR3 reads CASSPNRGEGEQFF. The CDR3 DNA sequence: TGTGCCAGCAGCCCCAATCGGGGAGAGGGTGAGCAGTTCTTC.

This chain uses TRBV6-1 with TRBJ2-4; D remains unclear. The DNA matches TRBJ2-7 better at its end, which makes the J call doubtful. The germline CDR1 and CDR2 sequences are MNHNS and SASEGT. The CDR3 contains 14 residues. CDR3 protein: CASSEAVNWSEQYF. DNA of the CDR3: TGTGCCAGCAGTGAAGCGGTCAATTGGAGCGAGCAGTACTTC.

CDR3 protein: CASSSDRGLRDEKLFF. CDR3 coding DNA: TGTGCCAGCAGCTCGGACAGGGGCTTGCGGGATGAAAAACTGTTTTTT. This chain links TRBV5-4 with TRBJ1-4; the match to TRBD1 covers 9 bases. Trimming at V came to 3 bases and at J to 6 bases, leaving 9 bases not matched to a gene. There are 16 residues in the CDR3. The germline V gene encodes CDR1 SGHNT and CDR2 YYREEE (reference sequence).

This rearrangement joins TRBV5-6 to TRBJ1-2, with D unclear. Germline V CDR1 and CDR2: SGHDT, YYEEEE. The V and J ends lost 1 base and 7 bases respectively, with 14 bases between them. The CDR3 length is 14 residues. The CDR3 bases are TGTGCCAGCAGCTTGCGGCACCCGTTGGGTGGCTACACCTTC. Amino acid sequence: CASSLRHPLGGYTF. The whole variable domain, remainder taken from reference TRBV5-6 and TRBJ1-2, is DAGVTQSPTHLIKTRGQQVTLRCSPKSGHDTVSWYQQALGQGPQFIFQYYEEEERQRGNFPDRFSGHQFPNYSSELNVNALLLGDSALYLCASSLRHPLGGYTFGSGTRLTVV.

The chain carries TRBV28 and TRBJ2-5; 9 positions match TRBD2. This CDR3 has 18 residues. V shed 6 bases and J 5 bases; nucleotides not matched to a gene: 19. Germline-derived CDR1 and CDR2 are MDHEN and SYDVKM. Here the CDR3 DNA reads TGTGCCAGCAGGCTCTTCGGGCGGGGGGGCTTTTTTTGGGAGACCCAGTACTTC. It translates to CASRLFGRGGFFWETQYF.